These 7 T cell receptor beta chains came from one sample sequenced in a study of blood T cell repertoires in COVID-19 (TCRdb year 2020). To prepare the library, the immunoSEQ multiplex PCR assay was applied. The immuneACCESS repertoire file appears here via TCRdb, limited to in-frame rearrangements. These files lack a portion of the clones; in checked studies, under half of the deficit traces to unresolved V genes, and the cause of the others is not known. The sample includes tens of thousands of clones, with about 80% observed a single time. 15% to 25% of the sample belongs to the ten largest clones. Sequencing was done on a sample of peripheral blood. The source of these receptors is a man aged 25-40 years with COVID-19, enrolled during active disease.

This chain uses TRBV7-8 with TRBJ2-7, with 7 bases fitting TRBD1. The CDR3 consists of 15 residues. Germline V gives CDR1 SGHVS, CDR2 FQNEAQ. The V gene end was trimmed by 1 base and the J gene end by 2 bases; junction bases not matched to a gene: 5. CDR3 in DNA: TGTGCCAGCAGCTTAGTATCCCAGGGGGCCTACGAGCAGTACTTC. Translated: CASSLVSQGAYEQYF.

The rearrangement links TRBV19 to TRBJ2-3; 9 bases match TRBD1. The junction had 4 bases not matched to a gene; V was cut back by 5 bases and J by 1 base. The V gene's germline CDR1 is LNHDA and CDR2 SQIVND (reference sequence). The CDR3 is 15 residues long. The DNA of the CDR3 is TGTGCCAGTAGTCCGGACAGGGGAGGCACAGATACGCAGTATTTT. This sequence encodes CASSPDRGGTDTQYF. Full variable domain (outside the CDR3, taken from reference TRBV19 and TRBJ2-3): DGGITQSPKYLFRKEGQNVTLSCEQNLNHDAMYWYRQDPGQGLRLIYYSQIVNDFQKGDIAEGYSVSREKKESFPLTVTSAQKNPTAFYLCASSPDRGGTDTQYFGPGTRLTVL.

A few counts support this clone. The chain links TRBV29-1 to TRBJ2-7, with 9 bases matching TRBD2. The V gene's germline CDR1 is SQVTM and CDR2 ANQGSEA. J lost 0 bases, V lost 6 bases, and 3 bases had no gene match. The length of the CDR3 is 13 residues. The CDR3 DNA sequence: TGCAGCGTAAGCGGGGGGACCTCCTACGAGCAGTACTTC. This translates into CSVSGGTSYEQYF.

The chain is built from TRBV10-3 and TRBJ2-7, with 10 positions matching TRBD1. Per germline, CDR1 ENHRY and CDR2 SYGVKD. The CDR3 has 14 residues. V gave up 5 bases and J gave up 4 bases; unmatched junction bases: 5. CDR3 residues: CAISSGTGVYEQYF. The CDR3 nucleotides read TGTGCCATCAGTTCCGGGACAGGGGTTTACGAGCAGTACTTC.

This chain links TRBV2 with TRBJ2-5, with 9 positions matching TRBD2. The V gene's germline CDR1 is SNHLY and CDR2 FYNNEI. Unmatched junction bases numbered 9, after V lost 8 bases and J lost 5 bases. The CDR3 extends over 14 amino acids. CDR3 in amino acids: CASDLAGVMETQYF. CDR3 bases: TGTGCCAGCGATTTAGCGGGAGTAATGGAGACCCAGTACTTC.

This clone has only a few counts. This chain links TRBV19 with TRBJ2-1, with D tentatively TRBD1 (7 bases). V lost 5 bases to trimming and J lost 5 bases, with 13 bases between them. In germline, CDR1 is LNHDA, CDR2 SQIVND (reference sequence). This CDR3 region has 14 residues. CDR3 bases: TGTGCCAGTAGTTTAGGAGGGGGCCACAATGAGCAGTTCTTC. Translation gives CASSLGGGHNEQFF.

V is TRBV19 and J is TRBJ2-3, with no clear D. Germline assignment: CDR1 LNHDA and CDR2 SQIVND (reference sequence). The V end lost 4 bases, the J end lost 2 bases, and 13 bases lay between the germline ends. This CDR3 is 15 amino acids long. The CDR3 sequence: CASSRTGHSTDTQYF. CDR3 sequence (DNA): TGTGCCAGTAGTAGAACGGGTCACTCCACAGATACGCAGTATTTT.